Given below is one TCR beta chain in context. The antigen is undetermined. This entry comes from a study of T-cell memory formation after mild COVID-19. Study overall: Largely donor-specific TCR clusters were found.

Findings and caveats of the study: Mostly located in CM and EM were contracting CD4+ clones, with contracting CD8+ clones located in EMRA.

TCRdb itself ran the 5' RACE reads through MiXCR, one entry per CDR3 protein. The profile shows under 450,000 distinct CDR3 sequences, more than 20% of them singletons. Losses at the gene ends were 3 bases for V and 3 bases for J; bases not matched to a gene: 7. CDR1 SGDLS and CDR2 YYNGEE come from the germline V gene. The CDR3 is 15 residues long. This chain joins TRBV9 and TRBJ2-7, with 9 bases identical to TRBD1. The sequence came from an adult woman who had mild COVID-19 (a few samples of this study predate the infection). Cell type and time point are not known. Material for sequencing was PBMCs or a T cell subset sorted from them (not recorded which). As DNA, the CDR3 is TGTGCCAGCAGCGGAGGACAGGGGATACACTACGAGCAGTACTTC. This codes for CASSGGQGIHYEQYF. The full variable domain, rest sourced from reference TRBV9 and TRBJ2-7, is DSGVTQTPKHLITATGQRVTLRCSPRSGDLSVYWYQQSLDQGLQFLIQYYNGEERAKGNILERFSAQQFPDLHSELNLSSLELGDSALYFCASSGGQGIHYEQYFGPGTRLTVT.